These 22 T cell receptor beta chains came from one sample sequenced in a study of shared clonotypes between healthy human individuals. It was CD45RO-negative cells, positively selected for CCR7, that made up naive CD8 cells, with terminally differentiated effector memory CD45RA+ cells excluded. Generated by immunoSEQ multiplex PCR, the TCRdb table keeps only in-frame clones and is missing some. The sample has roughly 1,800,000 clones, around 96% seen once. The material sequenced was naive CD8+ T cells sorted from blood. The receptors originated from a man aged 18 to 29 in good health.

The chain links TRBV30 to TRBJ2-1, with TRBD2 matching over 11 bases. J lost 8 bases, V lost 2 bases, and 11 bases had no gene match. The germline gives CDR1 GTSNPN, CDR2 SVGIG (reference sequence). This CDR3 has 16 amino acids. The CDR3 bases are TGTGCCTGGAGTACGTTAGCGGGAGGGCCCTCCGATGAGCAGTTCTTC. Amino acids: CAWSTLAGGPSDEQFF.

The table lists this clone with a few counts. V gene TRBV7-8 combines with J gene TRBJ1-1; a possible D gene is TRBD1 (6 bases). V lost 4 bases, J lost 4 bases, and 13 bases lay in between. This CDR3 is 14 amino acids long. Germline assignment: CDR1 SGHVS and CDR2 FQNEAQ. CDR3 nucleotide sequence: TGTGCCAGCAGCTCCCCGACAGGAAGCACTGAAGCTTTCTTT. This encodes CASSSPTGSTEAFF.

The chain has TRBV29-1 and TRBJ2-5, with 7 nucleotides matching TRBD2. This CDR3 is 12 amino acids long. Germline loops: CDR1 SQVTM, CDR2 ANQGSEA. The junction had 7 bases not matched to a gene; V was cut back by 7 bases and J by 5 bases. The CDR3 reads CSAIGLDETQYF. The CDR3 nucleotides are TGCAGCGCAATTGGACTAGACGAGACCCAGTACTTC.

The chain links TRBV7-8 to TRBJ1-4; no clear D gene. Germline lookup yields CDR1 SGHVS and CDR2 FQNEAQ. Trimming removed 1 base from V and 4 bases from J, with 10 bases in between. This CDR3 is 15 amino acids long. This chain's CDR3 is CASSLDGQSNEKLFF. CDR3 DNA sequence: TGTGCCAGCAGCTTAGACGGTCAGAGTAATGAAAAACTGTTTTTT.

The chain uses TRBV4-1 and TRBJ2-3; no firm D call. This CDR3 spans 13 amino acids. CDR1 is MGHRA, CDR2 YSYEKL, per germline. Trimming left V 0 bases short and J 5 bases short, with 6 bases between. CDR3 in amino acids: CASSQEERDTQYF. The CDR3 DNA is TGCGCCAGCAGCCAAGAGGAGAGAGATACGCAGTATTTT.

Comments on this clone: This same CDR3 is encoded by further DNA sequences in the sample. The rearrangement links TRBV7-9 to TRBJ1-1; D is unclear. The CDR3 length is 13 residues. Between the trimmed V and J ends, which lost 1 base and 3 bases, there was a span of 6 bases. Germline CDR1 is SEHNR and CDR2 is FQNEAQ (reference sequence). The CDR3 sequence is CASSLEGHTEAFF. In DNA, the CDR3 is TGTGCCAGCAGCTTAGAAGGACACACTGAAGCTTTCTTT. Variable domain in full (rest from reference TRBV7-9 and TRBJ1-1): DTGVSQNPRHKITKRGQNVTFRCDPISEHNRLYWYRQTLGQGPEFLTYFQNEAQLEKSRLLSDRFSAERPKGSFSTLEIQRTEQGDSAMYLCASSLEGHTEAFFGQGTRLTVV.

This chain connects TRBV19 to TRBJ2-7; 12 nucleotides match TRBD2. Trimming cost V 5 bases and J 4 bases; bases outside gene matches: 9. Germline V CDR1 and CDR2: LNHDA, SQIVND (reference sequence). The CDR3 is 16 amino acids. In nucleotides, the CDR3 is TGTGCCAGTAGTTCGACTAGCGGGAGCAGCAGATACGAGCAGTACTTC. Translating it yields CASSSTSGSSRYEQYF.

V is TRBV9 and J is TRBJ1-1; no clear D gene. There are 13 residues in the CDR3. The germline V gene encodes CDR1 SGDLS and CDR2 YYNGEE. V was cut by 0 bases and J by 7 bases, with 10 bases left in between. CDR3 coding DNA: TGTGCCAGCAGCGTAGCTAACAGCGGTGAAGCTTTCTTT. It encodes CASSVANSGEAFF.

The rearrangement uses TRBV6-1 and TRBJ1-3, with D uncertain. Germline CDR1 reads MNHNS; CDR2 reads SASEGT. The CDR3 spans 15 residues. Trimming shortened V by 2 bases and J by 0 bases, and 8 bases separated the two germline ends. As DNA, the CDR3 is TGTGCCAGCAGTGAAAATCCGAGCTCTGGAAACACCATATATTTT. This encodes CASSENPSSGNTIYF.

The chain combines TRBV4-1 with TRBJ1-2; D possibly corresponds to TRBD1 (6 bases). The CDR3 spans 14 residues. Per germline, CDR1 MGHRA and CDR2 YSYEKL. Trimming cost V 5 bases and J 4 bases, with 14 bases left between them. The CDR3 bases are TGCGCCAGCAGCAAAACAGGGTCTCCCTATGGCTACACCTTC. It is translated as CASSKTGSPYGYTF.

The CDR3 bases are TGTGCCAGCAGCATGGAGCGGGAGGGCCTCAGGAATACGCAGTATTTT. It specifies CASSMEREGLRNTQYF. The V and J genes are TRBV7-2 and TRBJ2-3; TRBD2 matches 10 bases. V dropped 5 bases and J dropped 7; count of bases not matched to a gene: 12. Germline CDR1 SGHTA, CDR2 FQGNSA. This CDR3 is 16 amino acids long.

The DNA of the CDR3 is TGCGCCAGCAGAACTAGCGGGAACTACGAGCAGTACTTC. Residues: CASRTSGNYEQYF. The rearrangement links TRBV23-1 to TRBJ2-7, with 10 bases fitting TRBD2. TRBV23-1 is labeled an ORF, and its function is uncertain. This CDR3 contains 13 residues. The J segment lost 3 bases and the V segment lost 6 bases, leaving 2 bases of the junction unmatched.

V is TRBV7-9 and J is TRBJ2-5; 8 bases fit TRBD1. CDR1 and CDR2 (germline): SEHNR, FQNEAQ (reference sequence). The CDR3 runs 14 residues. The trim removed 5 bases at V and 3 bases at J, leaving 5 bases unmatched. In nucleotides, the CDR3 is TGTGCCAGCAGCGTTACAGGGGGAAAAGAGACCCAGTACTTC. It encodes CASSVTGGKETQYF.

V is TRBV27 and J is TRBJ1-2; weak D call: TRBD1 (5 bases). V gave up 2 bases and J gave up 3 bases, with 7 bases separating them. Per the germline V gene, CDR1 is MNHEY and CDR2 is SMNVEV (reference sequence). This CDR3 region has 13 residues. The CDR3 is CASSLMGDYGYTF. DNA for the CDR3: TGTGCCAGCAGTTTAATGGGGGACTATGGCTACACCTTC.

The rearrangement uses TRBV13 and TRBJ1-1; possible D gene TRBD1, 6 bases. V lost 1 base and J 7 bases, leaving 10 bases between the germline ends. The length of the CDR3 is 13 residues. Germline V lookup: CDR1 PRHDT, CDR2 FYEKMQ (reference sequence). The CDR3 protein is CASSLDRAVEAFF. CDR3 DNA sequence: TGTGCCAGCAGCTTAGACAGGGCTGTTGAAGCTTTCTTT.

This rearrangement joins TRBV2 to TRBJ1-1, with D perhaps TRBD1 (5 bases). Germline V lookup: CDR1 SNHLY, CDR2 FYNNEI. The CDR3 covers 12 residues. Trimming left V 3 bases short and J 5 bases short, with 7 bases between. CDR3 DNA sequence: TGTGCCAGCAGTGACTGGGGGACTGAAGCTTTCTTT. Encoded protein: CASSDWGTEAFF.

Only one count was recorded for this clone. The V and J genes are TRBV7-9 and TRBJ2-6, with 9 positions matching TRBD1. This CDR3 contains 18 residues. The V and J ends lost 5 bases and 1 base, in that order; junction bases with no gene match: 9. The V gene's germline CDR1 is SEHNR and CDR2 FQNEAQ (reference sequence). The chain's CDR3 is CASSPPTGGASGANVLTF. As DNA, the CDR3 is TGTGCCAGCAGCCCCCCCACAGGGGGCGCTTCTGGGGCCAACGTCCTGACTTTC.

The chain's CDR3 is CASAPDWMYEQYF. The CDR3 bases are TGTGCCAGCGCCCCCGATTGGATGTACGAGCAGTACTTC. This chain links TRBV27 with TRBJ2-7; D remains unclear. V gave up 8 bases and J gave up 4 bases, with 15 bases separating them. The CDR3 is made up of 13 amino acids. Germline CDR1 and CDR2: MNHEY and SMNVEV (reference sequence).

The chain carries TRBV28 and TRBJ1-3; D might be TRBD1 (6 bases). The germline gives CDR1 MDHEN, CDR2 SYDVKM. V lost 10 bases, J lost 1 base, and 14 bases lay in between. The CDR3 is 14 amino acids. CDR3 DNA sequence: TGTGCCACCCAAGTAGGGGGTTCTGGAAACACCATATATTTT. Encoded protein: CATQVGGSGNTIYF.

V is TRBV6-5 and J is TRBJ1-6; possible D gene TRBD1, 5 bases. The ends were cut back, 1 base at V and 10 bases at J, with 17 bases in the middle. The germline V gene has CDR1 MNHEY and CDR2 SVGAGI. CDR3 length equals 16 residues. The CDR3 loop is CASSYLGAVHESPLHF. The DNA of the CDR3 is TGTGCCAGCAGTTACTTAGGGGCAGTCCATGAATCACCCCTCCACTTT.

This chain uses TRBV4-1 with TRBJ1-6; TRBD1 matches 7 bases. With V trimmed by 3 bases and J by 5 bases, 7 bases remained unmatched. The germline V gene encodes CDR1 MGHRA and CDR2 YSYEKL. The CDR3 sequence is 16 residues long. The CDR3 region is CASSQRQGRDNSPLHF. CDR3 coding DNA: TGCGCCAGCAGCCAGAGACAGGGCAGGGATAATTCACCCCTCCACTTT.

The chain joins TRBV7-9 to TRBJ1-2; perhaps TRBD1 as D (5 bases). This CDR3 contains 17 residues. CDR1 and CDR2 from the germline V gene are SEHNR and FQNEAQ (reference sequence). Trimming removed 1 base from V and 4 bases from J, with 19 bases in between. In DNA form, the CDR3 reads TGTGCCAGCAGCTTAGGGACGGGGGTCCCTTATCCCTATGGCTACACCTTC. Translating it yields CASSLGTGVPYPYGYTF.